The 25 T cell receptor beta chains given below trace back to one sample, sequenced in a study of a mutant IDH1 vaccine in newly diagnosed glioma. Using immunoSEQ multiplex PCR, the repertoire was profiled, and TCRdb retains in-frame clones only, with some absent. The profile shows roughly 110,000 clones, roughly 90% of them singletons. Time point specified: week 11, during vaccination. All doses held 300 ug of mutant IDH1 20-mer peptide, with topical imiquimod. No antigen has been identified for these receptors. The material was PBMCs, obtained from a glioma patient whose treatment included an IDH1 peptide vaccine. These TCRs come from a woman aged 45-65 years with glioma.

This sequence joins TRBV29-1 and TRBJ2-2; tentatively, D is TRBD1 (5 bases). The CDR3 consists of 12 residues. Germline V CDR1 and CDR2: SQVTM, ANQGSEA. V lost 6 bases and J lost 4, with 9 bases in between. The CDR3 protein is CSVDTLTGELFF. The CDR3 nucleotides are TGCAGCGTGGACACTCTCACCGGGGAGCTGTTTTTT.

The chain recombines TRBV6-5 with TRBJ2-7; the D is unclear. Germline CDR1 reads MNHEY; CDR2 reads SVGAGI. The CDR3 runs 12 residues. V gave up 6 bases and J gave up 1 base, with 7 bases separating them. The DNA of the CDR3 is TGTGCCAGCAGCCCCCTGTCCTACGAGCAGTACTTC. It encodes CASSPLSYEQYF.

V usage is TRBV18 and J usage is TRBJ2-2; 8 bases align to TRBD2. The CDR3 loop spans 16 amino acids. Germline loops: CDR1 KGHSH, CDR2 LQKENI. The junction had 7 bases not matched to a gene; V was cut back by 0 bases and J by 7 bases. Written as DNA, the CDR3 is TGTGCCAGCTCACCACCGGGGGGACTAGTCATCGGGGAGCTGTTTTTT. It yields the protein CASSPPGGLVIGELFF.

This chain links TRBV5-1 with TRBJ1-3, with D tentatively TRBD1 (6 bases). The V gene lost 4 bases and the J gene lost 0 bases, with 14 bases spanning the gap. The CDR3 loop spans 16 amino acids. The V gene's germline CDR1 is SGHRS and CDR2 YFSETQ. The CDR3 DNA sequence: TGCGCCAGCAGCGCCTGGGACATCCGCTCTGGAAACACCATATATTTT. It yields the protein CASSAWDIRSGNTIYF.

J is TRBJ1-1 and V is TRBV7-2; tentatively, D is TRBD1 (5 bases). The germline V gene has CDR1 SGHTA and CDR2 FQGNSA. The length of the CDR3 is 13 residues. Trimming stripped 2 bases from V and 2 bases from J, with 6 bases between. The CDR3 loop is CASSLTGNTEAFF. The CDR3 bases are TGTGCCAGCAGCTTAACAGGCAACACTGAAGCTTTCTTT. The full variable domain, with the rest looked up from reference TRBV7-2 and TRBJ1-1, is GAGVSQSPSNKVTEKGKDVELRCDPISGHTALYWYRQSLGQGLEFLIYFQGNSAPDKSGLPSDRFSAERTGGSVSTLTIQRTQQEDSAVYLCASSLTGNTEAFFGQGTRLTVV.

J is TRBJ2-1 and V is TRBV4-1; 9 bases are a match to TRBD2. This CDR3 spans 17 amino acids. J lost 4 bases, V lost 5 bases, and 12 bases had no gene match. CDR1 is MGHRA and CDR2 is YSYEKL in the germline V gene. The CDR3 region has the DNA TGCGCCAGCAGCTCCGGGACTAGCCCCCCGCCATACAATGAGCAGTTCTTC. It yields the protein CASSSGTSPPPYNEQFF.

The V call is TRBV25-1, the J call TRBJ2-1, with D unresolved. CDR3 length: 14 amino acids. The germline V and J ends were trimmed by 5 bases and 6 bases, with 14 bases remaining between them. The V gene's germline CDR1 is MGHDK and CDR2 SYGVNS. CDR3 DNA sequence: TGTGCCAGCAGTCAGGCAGCTCGGAGCAATGAGCAGTTCTTC. Translating gives CASSQAARSNEQFF.

The chain combines TRBV7-8 with TRBJ2-1; 9 bases are a match to TRBD2. V was clipped by 5 bases and J by 3 bases; unmatched bases: 14. Germline V gives CDR1 SGHVS, CDR2 FQNEAQ. The CDR3 is 18 amino acids. CDR3 DNA sequence: TGTGCCAGCAGCGTTAGTATGGCGGGAGGGTACTACTACAATGAGCAGTTCTTC. Protein: CASSVSMAGGYYYNEQFF.

V is TRBV27 and J is TRBJ1-1; no definite D call. Germline values: CDR1 MNHEY, CDR2 SMNVEV (reference sequence). This CDR3 is 15 amino acids long. V gave up 5 bases and J gave up 1 base, with 14 bases separating them. CDR3 sequence: CASSAGRYPNTEAFF. CDR3 DNA sequence: TGTGCCAGCAGTGCTGGACGGTATCCGAACACTGAAGCTTTCTTT.

This chain joins TRBV2 and TRBJ2-6, with TRBD2 matching 13 bases. The ends lost 8 bases at V and 3 bases at J; junction bases unmatched: 7. The CDR3 is 17 amino acids. Germline V gives CDR1 SNHLY, CDR2 FYNNEI. CDR3 in DNA: TGTGCCAGCCTGACTAGCGGGAGGTCTTATGGGGCCAACGTCCTGACTTTC. This translates into CASLTSGRSYGANVLTF.

J is TRBJ2-7 and V is TRBV9; D possibly corresponds to TRBD2 (5 bases). The CDR3 is made up of 14 amino acids. Germline lookup yields CDR1 SGDLS and CDR2 YYNGEE. V was trimmed by 4 bases and J by 0 bases, leaving 11 bases between them. In DNA, the CDR3 is TGTGCCAGCAGCTCCGGAGGAGTCTCCTACGAGCAGTACTTC. Translating it yields CASSSGGVSYEQYF.

The chain links TRBV27 to TRBJ1-5; possible D gene TRBD1, 6 bases. CDR1 is MNHEY and CDR2 is SMNVEV in the germline V gene (reference sequence). Trimming took 3 bases from V and 5 from J, leaving 14 bases between them. This CDR3 comprises 15 residues. The CDR3 loop reads CASSLGTRGDQPQHF. The CDR3 DNA is TGTGCCAGCAGTTTGGGGACACGGGGGGATCAGCCCCAGCATTTT.

This chain joins TRBV28 and TRBJ1-4, with 7 bases identical to TRBD1. The germline CDR1 and CDR2 sequences are MDHEN and SYDVKM. The trim removed 4 bases at V and 8 bases at J, leaving 7 bases unmatched. The CDR3 has 14 amino acids. Written as DNA, the CDR3 is TGTGCCAGCAGTTCACAGGGGATAAGAGAAAAACTGTTTTTT. Translation gives CASSSQGIREKLFF.

The chain has TRBV18 and TRBJ1-1; 8 positions match TRBD1. The germline CDR1 and CDR2 sequences are KGHSH and LQKENI. This CDR3 comprises 14 residues. Germline trimming cut 3 bases from V and 7 bases from J; bases unmatched to any gene: 7. The DNA for the CDR3 is TGTGCCAGCTCACCCTCGACAGGGGAGCTTGAAGCTTTCTTT. Its protein is CASSPSTGELEAFF.

The chain links TRBV28 to TRBJ1-1; possibly TRBD1 for D (5 bases). Trimming took off 4 bases at V and 8 bases at J, with 8 bases between the two ends. The CDR3 totals 11 residues. Germline V lookup: CDR1 MDHEN, CDR2 SYDVKM. CDR3 bases: TGTGCCAGCAGTTCCAGGACAGAAGCTTTCTTT. The encoded protein is CASSSRTEAFF.

As DNA, the CDR3 is TGCGCCAGCAGCCAACCACTAGCGGGAGCGACAGATACGCAGTATTTT. Amino acid sequence: CASSQPLAGATDTQYF. V is TRBV4-1 and J is TRBJ2-3, with 11 bases identical to TRBD2. CDR1 MGHRA and CDR2 YSYEKL come from the germline V gene. The CDR3 spans 16 residues. With 2 bases clipped from V and 3 bases from J, the junction kept 4 bases outside the gene matches.

V and J are TRBV7-8 and TRBJ2-5; D remains ambiguous. V was trimmed by 5 bases and J by 2 bases, leaving 6 bases between them. The CDR3 runs 12 residues. Germline CDR1 SGHVS, CDR2 FQNEAQ. The CDR3 loop reads CASSRSQETQYF. CDR3 nucleotide sequence: TGTGCCAGCAGCCGTTCACAAGAGACCCAGTACTTC.

The rearrangement joins TRBV7-9 to TRBJ2-1; 7 positions agree with TRBD2. J was trimmed by 4 bases and V by 4 bases; bases with no gene match: 7. Germline V gives CDR1 SEHNR, CDR2 FQNEAQ (reference sequence). This CDR3 has 15 amino acids. For the CDR3, the DNA is TGTGCCAGCAGCTCCTTAGCGGGTAATTACAATGAGCAGTTCTTC. Amino acids: CASSSLAGNYNEQFF.

In its sample, this clone was seen once. V gene TRBV15 combines with J gene TRBJ2-1; maybe TRBD1 (5 bases). V was shortened by 2 bases and J by 5 bases, with 7 bases between the two germline ends. Germline V CDR1 and CDR2: LNHNV, YYDKDF (reference sequence). The CDR3 loop spans 13 amino acids. The CDR3 nucleotides read TGTGCCACCAGCAGACAGGGAAACAATGAGCAGTTCTTC. This codes for CATSRQGNNEQFF.

The V and J genes are TRBV27 and TRBJ2-7; 9 bases line up with TRBD1. Germline CDR1 reads MNHEY; CDR2 reads SMNVEV (reference sequence). V trimming: 3 bases; J trimming: 2 bases; junction bases outside the gene matches: 8. The CDR3 is made up of 16 amino acids. CDR3 nucleotides: TGTGCCAGCAGTTTCACACAGGGGGCCTGGACCTACGAGCAGTACTTC. Translation: CASSFTQGAWTYEQYF.

This clone came up a few times. The chain recombines TRBV18 with TRBJ1-5; D uncertain. The CDR3 is 12 amino acids. V was pared by 1 base and J by 9 bases, with 7 bases between. Germline V lookup: CDR1 KGHSH, CDR2 LQKENI. CDR3 bases: TGTGCCAGCTCACCACAGGACGGGCCCCAGCATTTT. This encodes CASSPQDGPQHF.

The chain couples TRBV19 to TRBJ2-1, with TRBD2 matching 10 bases. CDR3 size: 14 residues. Losses at the gene ends were 5 bases for V and 5 bases for J; bases not matched to a gene: 3. The germline V gene encodes CDR1 LNHDA and CDR2 SQIVND (reference sequence). CDR3 in amino acids: CASSGLAGDNEQFF. The CDR3 region has the DNA TGTGCCAGTAGTGGCCTAGCGGGAGACAATGAGCAGTTCTTC.

CDR3 residues: CASSESGTDTQYF. The CDR3 nucleotides read TGTGCCTCCTCAGAGAGCGGCACAGATACGCAGTATTTT. The chain combines TRBV30 with TRBJ2-3; D remains unclear. The CDR3 contains 13 residues. Trimming pared 7 bases from V and 1 base from J, leaving 12 bases between. CDR1 and CDR2 (germline): GTSNPN, SVGIG (reference sequence). The whole variable domain, filled in from reference TRBV30 and TRBJ2-3, reads SQTIHQWPATLVQPVGSPLSLECTVEGTSNPNLYWYRQAAGRGLQLLFYSVGIGQISSEVPQNLSASRPQDRQFILSSKKLLLSDSGFYLCASSESGTDTQYFGPGTRLTVL.

This CDR3 is CASSFSPGELFF. The DNA of the CDR3 is TGTGCCAGCAGCTTTAGCCCCGGGGAGCTGTTTTTT. V and J are TRBV11-2 and TRBJ2-2; D uncertain. The CDR3 runs to 12 residues. Trimming removed 3 bases at V and 6 bases at J, with 5 bases between. CDR1 SGHAT and CDR2 FQNNGV come from the germline V gene.

The V call is TRBV27, the J call TRBJ1-3; no definite D call. V was pared by 2 bases and J by 0 bases, with 5 bases between. Germline lookup yields CDR1 MNHEY and CDR2 SMNVEV (reference sequence). There are 14 residues in the CDR3. CDR3 nucleotide sequence: TGTGCCAGCAGTTTAGGGCCCTCTGGAAACACCATATATTTT. Translated: CASSLGPSGNTIYF.